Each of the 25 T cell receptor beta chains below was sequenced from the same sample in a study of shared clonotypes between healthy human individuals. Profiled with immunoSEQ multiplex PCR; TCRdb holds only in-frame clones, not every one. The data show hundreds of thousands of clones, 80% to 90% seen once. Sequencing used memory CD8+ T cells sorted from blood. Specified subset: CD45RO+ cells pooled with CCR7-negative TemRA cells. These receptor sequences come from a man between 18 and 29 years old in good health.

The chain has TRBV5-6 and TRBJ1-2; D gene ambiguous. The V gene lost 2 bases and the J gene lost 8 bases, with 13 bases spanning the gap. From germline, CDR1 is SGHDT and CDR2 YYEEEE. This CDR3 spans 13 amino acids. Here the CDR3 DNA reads TGTGCCAGCAGCTTCGGCTACCAGGAAGGCTACACCTTC. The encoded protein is CASSFGYQEGYTF.

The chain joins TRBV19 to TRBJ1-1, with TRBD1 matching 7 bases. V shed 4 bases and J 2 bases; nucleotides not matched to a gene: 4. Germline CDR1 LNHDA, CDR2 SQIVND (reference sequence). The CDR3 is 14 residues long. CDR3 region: CASSKRDRNTEAFF. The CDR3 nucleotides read TGTGCCAGTAGTAAGAGGGACAGAAACACTGAAGCTTTCTTT.

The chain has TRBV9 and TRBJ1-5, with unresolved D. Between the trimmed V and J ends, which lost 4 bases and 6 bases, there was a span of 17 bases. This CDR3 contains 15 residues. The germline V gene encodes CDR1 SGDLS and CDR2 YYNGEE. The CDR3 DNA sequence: TGTGCCAGCAGCTTTGGCGGAGAAGTAGGTCAGCCCCAGCATTTT. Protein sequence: CASSFGGEVGQPQHF.

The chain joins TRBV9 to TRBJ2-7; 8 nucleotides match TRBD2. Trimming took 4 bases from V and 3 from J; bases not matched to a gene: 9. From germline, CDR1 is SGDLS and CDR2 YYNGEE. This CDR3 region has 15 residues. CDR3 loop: CASSPWTSRSYEQYF. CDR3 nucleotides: TGTGCCAGCAGCCCTTGGACTAGCAGAAGCTACGAGCAGTACTTC. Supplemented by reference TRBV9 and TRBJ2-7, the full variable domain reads DSGVTQTPKHLITATGQRVTLRCSPRSGDLSVYWYQQSLDQGLQFLIQYYNGEERAKGNILERFSAQQFPDLHSELNLSSLELGDSALYFCASSPWTSRSYEQYFGPGTRLTVT.

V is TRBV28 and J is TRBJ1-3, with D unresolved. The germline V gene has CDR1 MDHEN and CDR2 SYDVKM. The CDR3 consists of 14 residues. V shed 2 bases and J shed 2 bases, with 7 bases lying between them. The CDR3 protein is CASSLGLAGNTIYF. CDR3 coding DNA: TGTGCCAGCAGTTTAGGGTTGGCTGGAAACACCATATATTTT.

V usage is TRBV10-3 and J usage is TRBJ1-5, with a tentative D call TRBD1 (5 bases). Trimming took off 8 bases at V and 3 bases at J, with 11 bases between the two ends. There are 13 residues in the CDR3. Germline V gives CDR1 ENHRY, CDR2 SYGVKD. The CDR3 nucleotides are TGTGCCATCGCGGGGCACGCCAATCAGCCCCAGCATTTT. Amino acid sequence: CAIAGHANQPQHF.

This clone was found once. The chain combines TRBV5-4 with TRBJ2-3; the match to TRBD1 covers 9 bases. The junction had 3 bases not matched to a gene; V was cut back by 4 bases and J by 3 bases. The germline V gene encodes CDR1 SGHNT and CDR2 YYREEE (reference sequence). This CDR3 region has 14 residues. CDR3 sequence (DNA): TGTGCCAGCAGCCCTGGGACAGGGACAGATACGCAGTATTTT. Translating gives CASSPGTGTDTQYF.

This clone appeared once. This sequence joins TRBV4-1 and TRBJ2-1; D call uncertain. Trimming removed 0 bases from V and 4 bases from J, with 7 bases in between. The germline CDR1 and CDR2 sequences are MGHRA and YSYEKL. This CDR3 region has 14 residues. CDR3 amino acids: CASSQDIAYNEQFF. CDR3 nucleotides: TGCGCCAGCAGCCAAGATATAGCTTACAATGAGCAGTTCTTC.

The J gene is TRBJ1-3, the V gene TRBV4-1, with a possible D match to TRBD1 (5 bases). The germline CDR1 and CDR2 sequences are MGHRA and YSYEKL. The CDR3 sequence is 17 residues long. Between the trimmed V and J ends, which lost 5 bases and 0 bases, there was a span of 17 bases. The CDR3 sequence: CASSNYQGSGSGNTIYF. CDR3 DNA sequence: TGCGCCAGCAGCAACTATCAGGGTTCGGGCTCTGGAAACACCATATATTTT.

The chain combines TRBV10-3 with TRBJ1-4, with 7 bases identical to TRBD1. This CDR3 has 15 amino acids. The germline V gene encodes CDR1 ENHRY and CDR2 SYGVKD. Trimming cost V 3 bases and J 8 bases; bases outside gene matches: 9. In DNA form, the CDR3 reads TGTGCCATCAGTGACGTTGGCAGGGGGGAAGAAAAACTGTTTTTT. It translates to CAISDVGRGEEKLFF.

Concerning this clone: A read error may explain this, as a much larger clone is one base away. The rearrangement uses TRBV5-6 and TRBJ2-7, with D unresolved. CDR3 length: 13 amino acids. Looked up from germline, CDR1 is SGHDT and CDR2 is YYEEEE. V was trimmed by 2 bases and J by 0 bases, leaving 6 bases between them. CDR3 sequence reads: CASSFQSSYEQYF. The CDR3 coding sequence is TGTGCCAGCAGCTTCCAGAGCTCCTACGAGCAGTACTTC.

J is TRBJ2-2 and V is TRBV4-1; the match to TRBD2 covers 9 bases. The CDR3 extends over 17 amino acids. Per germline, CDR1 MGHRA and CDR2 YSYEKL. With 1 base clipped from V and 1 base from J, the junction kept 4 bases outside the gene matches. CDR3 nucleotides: TGCGCCAGCAGCCAAGTACTAGCGGGCGAGAACACCGGGGAGCTGTTTTTT. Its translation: CASSQVLAGENTGELFF.

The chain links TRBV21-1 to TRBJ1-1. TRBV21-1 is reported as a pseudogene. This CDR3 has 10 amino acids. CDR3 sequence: CASSKGVAFF. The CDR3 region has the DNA TGTGCCAGCAGCAAAGGGGTGGCTTTCTTT.

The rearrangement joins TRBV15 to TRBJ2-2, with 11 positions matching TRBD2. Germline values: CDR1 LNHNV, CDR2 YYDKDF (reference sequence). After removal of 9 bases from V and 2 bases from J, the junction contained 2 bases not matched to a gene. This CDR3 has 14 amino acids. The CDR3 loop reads CATGLAENTGELFF. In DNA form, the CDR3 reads TGTGCCACGGGACTAGCGGAAAACACCGGGGAGCTGTTTTTT.

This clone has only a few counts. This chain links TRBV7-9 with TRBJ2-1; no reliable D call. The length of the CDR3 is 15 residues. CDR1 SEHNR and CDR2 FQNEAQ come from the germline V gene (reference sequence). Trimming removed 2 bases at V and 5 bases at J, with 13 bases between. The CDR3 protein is CASSLSFGLDNEQFF. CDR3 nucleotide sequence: TGTGCCAGCAGCTTAAGCTTTGGGCTAGACAATGAGCAGTTCTTC.

CDR3 nucleotide sequence: TGTGCCAGCAGTGAAGGTCCGGGACAGGTACTAACTAATGAAAAACTGTTTTTT. Its protein product is CASSEGPGQVLTNEKLFF. The chain combines TRBV6-1 with TRBJ1-4; the match to TRBD1 covers 8 bases. The germline V gene encodes CDR1 MNHNS and CDR2 SASEGT. J lost 1 base, V lost 1 base, and 8 bases had no gene match. The CDR3 has 18 residues.

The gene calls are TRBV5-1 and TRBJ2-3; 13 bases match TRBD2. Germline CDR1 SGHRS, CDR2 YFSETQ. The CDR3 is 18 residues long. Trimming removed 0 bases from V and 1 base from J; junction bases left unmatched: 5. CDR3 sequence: CASSLVGGLAGRTDTQYF. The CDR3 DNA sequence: TGCGCCAGCAGCTTGGTCGGGGGACTAGCGGGGCGCACAGATACGCAGTATTTT.

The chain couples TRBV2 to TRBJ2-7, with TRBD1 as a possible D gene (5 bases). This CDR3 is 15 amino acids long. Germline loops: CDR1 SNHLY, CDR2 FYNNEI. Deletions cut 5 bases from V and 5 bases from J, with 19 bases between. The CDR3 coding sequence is TGTGCCAGCAGTACCACCAGGGTGACGGCGAACGAGCAGTACTTC. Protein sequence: CASSTTRVTANEQYF.

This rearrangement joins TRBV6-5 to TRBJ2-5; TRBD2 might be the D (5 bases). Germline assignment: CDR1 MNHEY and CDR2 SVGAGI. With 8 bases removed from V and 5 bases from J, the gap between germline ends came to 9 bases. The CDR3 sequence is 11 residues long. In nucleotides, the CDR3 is TGTGCCAGCGGACTTAGGGAGACCCAGTACTTC. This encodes CASGLRETQYF.

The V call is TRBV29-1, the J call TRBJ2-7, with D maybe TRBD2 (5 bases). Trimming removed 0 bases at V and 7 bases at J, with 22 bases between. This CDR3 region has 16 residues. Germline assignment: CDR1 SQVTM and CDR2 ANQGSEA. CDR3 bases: TGCAGCGTTGAAGAAGGCTCGGGCGGCCCGACGGGAGAGCAGTACTTC. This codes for CSVEEGSGGPTGEQYF.

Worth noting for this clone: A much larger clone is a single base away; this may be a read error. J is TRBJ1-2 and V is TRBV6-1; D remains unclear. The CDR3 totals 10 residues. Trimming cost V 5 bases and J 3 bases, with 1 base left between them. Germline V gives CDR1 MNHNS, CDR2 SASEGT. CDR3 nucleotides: TGTGCCAGCAGTTACTATGGCTACACCTTC. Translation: CASSYYGYTF.

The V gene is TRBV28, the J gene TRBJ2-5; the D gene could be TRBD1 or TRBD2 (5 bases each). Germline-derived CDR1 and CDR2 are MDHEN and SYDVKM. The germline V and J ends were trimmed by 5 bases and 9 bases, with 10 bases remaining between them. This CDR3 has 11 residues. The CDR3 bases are TGTGCCAGCAGTGGGATGGGGGCCCAGTACTTC. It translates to CASSGMGAQYF.

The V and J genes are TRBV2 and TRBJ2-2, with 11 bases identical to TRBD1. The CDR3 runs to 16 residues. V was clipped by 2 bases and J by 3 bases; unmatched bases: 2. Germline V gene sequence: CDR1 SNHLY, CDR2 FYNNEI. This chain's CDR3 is CASSEWGQGDTGELFF. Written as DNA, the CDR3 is TGTGCCAGCAGTGAATGGGGACAGGGGGACACCGGGGAGCTGTTTTTT.

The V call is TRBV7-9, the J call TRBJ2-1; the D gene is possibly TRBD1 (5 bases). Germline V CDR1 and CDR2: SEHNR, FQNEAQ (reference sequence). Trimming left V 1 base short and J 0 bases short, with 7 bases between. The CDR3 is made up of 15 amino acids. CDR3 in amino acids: CASSLEGDSYNEQFF. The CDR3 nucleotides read TGTGCCAGCAGCTTAGAAGGGGACTCCTACAATGAGCAGTTCTTC.

CDR3 bases: TGCGCCAGCAGCCAAATCGGGACAGGGGCCTACGAGCAGTACTTC. Amino acids: CASSQIGTGAYEQYF. The V gene is TRBV4-3, the J gene TRBJ2-7; 10 bases align to TRBD1. Germline V gives CDR1 LGHNA, CDR2 YSLEER. The CDR3 sequence is 15 residues long. Germline trimming cut 2 bases from V and 2 bases from J; bases unmatched to any gene: 3.